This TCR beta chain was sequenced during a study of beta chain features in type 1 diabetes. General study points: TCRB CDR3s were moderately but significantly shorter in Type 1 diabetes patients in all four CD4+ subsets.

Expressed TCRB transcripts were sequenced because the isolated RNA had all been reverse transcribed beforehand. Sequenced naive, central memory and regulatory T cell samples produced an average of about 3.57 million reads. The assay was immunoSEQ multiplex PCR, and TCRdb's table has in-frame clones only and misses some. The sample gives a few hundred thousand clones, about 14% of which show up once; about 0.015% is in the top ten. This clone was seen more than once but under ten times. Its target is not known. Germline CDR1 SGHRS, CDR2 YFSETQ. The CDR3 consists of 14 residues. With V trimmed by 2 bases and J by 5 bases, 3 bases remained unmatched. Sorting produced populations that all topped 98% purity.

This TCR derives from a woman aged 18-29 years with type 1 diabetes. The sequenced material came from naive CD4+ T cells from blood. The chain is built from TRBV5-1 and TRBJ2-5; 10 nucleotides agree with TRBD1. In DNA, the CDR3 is TGCGCCAGCAGCTTACCGGACAGGGGGGAGACCCAGTACTTC. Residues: CASSLPDRGETQYF.